This T cell receptor (beta chain) was sequenced in a study of blood T cells in healthy people across ages (dated by TCRdb to between 2014 and 2016). Study-level background: In model experiments, template switching captured roughly one uniquely barcoded TCR beta cDNA molecule for every two T cells. To avoid experimental bias, donors of different ages were distributed randomly across sequencing lanes. The study analyzed two additional independent replicas of 1 million unique cDNA reads from the same blood draw for two donors, one aged 18 to 29 and one aged 80 or older. Age-related changes in TCR beta repertoire diversity were measured in the study by deep sequencing normalized with unique cDNA molecular identifiers. The donors were divided into four age groups: young (average around 16 years), middle-aged (approximately 42), aged (under 70) and long-lived (roughly 86).

Broad study findings and their caveats: Observed TCR beta diversity per million T cells fell roughly linearly with age, and a significant reduction was already apparent by age around 40. Estimates of total diversity from one million sequenced T cells were regarded as lower bounds and underestimates. Compared with the aged group, the long-lived group had more naive CD4+ T cells, fewer expanded clones and increased TCR diversity, suggesting age selection. Observed TCR beta diversity correlated strongly with the percentage of naive T cells measured by flow cytometry. Because profiling used bulk unsorted PBMCs, naive and antigen-experienced compartments could not be compared conclusively. Donor CMV infection status was unknown, potentially confounding age-related changes in expanded clonotypes.

The donors were roughly 39 Caucasian individuals from Russia, aged 6 to 90 years, who were systemically healthy. Each donor gave about 11 milliliters of peripheral blood, drawn into EDTA-treated Vacutainer tubes. Ficoll-Paque density-gradient centrifugation was used to isolate PBMCs, with at least 6 million obtained per sample. Total RNA was extracted from PBMCs with Trizol reagent, with at least 6 micrograms obtained per sample. Naive CD45RAhigh/CD27high T cell percentages were measured by flow cytometry on a PBMC aliquot from every donor. CDR1 and CDR2 were assigned from the germline V gene (reference sequence) as MNHEY and SMNVEV. After removal of 6 bases from V and 2 bases from J, the junction retains 6 bases not matched to a gene. The CDR3 contains 15 residues, cysteine and phenylalanine counted. The sequence is cut down to CDR3 DNA, 45 bases in frame from base 1. Library construction relied on 5' RACE. Sequencer: Illumina HiSeq 2500. The second PCR ran for about 6 to 12 cycles and used a J-beta primer mix along with a sample-barcoded 5' primer. Each TCR beta cDNA molecule received a unique molecular identifier from a template-switch 5' adaptor carrying 12 random nucleotides. Each sample yielded at least 3 million CDR3-containing paired-end reads. First-strand cDNA was synthesized from all RNA with the Mint cDNA synthesis kit, primed by a TRBC-specific oligonucleotide. After uracil-DNA glycosylase treatment, a first 18-cycle PCR used universal primers M1SS and BC2_uni_R on all cDNA. In the original analysis: Each sample was normalized by randomly selecting 1 million high-quality reads, each carrying a distinct molecular identifier. Instead of being binned into consensus sequences, reads with shared molecular identifiers were discarded. MiTCR, with a Q25 quality threshold and the strictest error-elimination algorithm, was used for CDR3 identification, clonotype clustering and error correction. A nonparametric unseen species model with Euler transformation was used to estimate a lower bound on total TCR beta diversity. TCRdb took the public reads, trimmed them with fastp at Q25, ran MiXCR for clone calling and kept in-frame beta chains. Rows are combined by CDR3 protein, so each entry shows the most common genes and DNA. What appears here as the V and J calls and clone size reflects TCRdb's work, not the paper's. Here the sample has roughly 1,500,000 distinct CDR3 sequences; around 36% occur a single time. The ten largest account for about 10% of the sample.

This clonotype was counted between two and nine times. This clone's antigen is unknown. The input lacks base qualities; no much larger clone sits a single base away. The sequence derives from a woman aged 25-40 years in good health. The chain was built from TRBV27 and TRBJ2-1, with 8 bases in between that match TRBD2. Sequencing was performed on blood. The encoded CDR3 is CASSYGTRAYNEQFF. Here is the DNA: TGTGCCAGCAGCTACGGGACTAGGGCCTACAATGAGCAGTTCTTC.